This T cell receptor beta chain came from a study of vaccination and CD4 T cells after COVID-19. Oncomine TCR Beta short-read sequencing was applied to DNA from cultured CD4+ T cells. TCRdb re-derived calls from the PCR reads in MiXCR, one entry per CDR3 protein. Here the sample spans approximately 23,000 distinct CDR3 sequences, roughly two fifths being singletons. Documented time point: late sampling 161 to 241 days after vaccination in a few convalescent patients. Noted treatment: 10-day PBMC culture with coronavirus spike peptide pools or control peptides (ViraFEST assay). Positive PCR tests came between March and December 2020, ahead of the US Alpha, Beta and Delta variants. To note about this clonotype: Its specificity is unknown. A single base separates this from a much larger clone, so it may be a read error.

The CDR3 is 15 residues long. CDR1 is SGHTA and CDR2 is FQGNSA in the germline V gene. The V call is TRBV7-2, the J call TRBJ2-5; 8 bases map to TRBD2. The receptor was derived from a human donor who had recovered from COVID-19. This specimen consisted of CD4+ T cells from blood, cultured in vitro, obtained about 7 months after SARS-CoV-2 vaccination. The CDR3 loop reads CANSLTSGPSETQYF. The CDR3 nucleotides are TGTGCCAACAGCCTTACTAGCGGACCATCAGAGACCCAGTACTTC. Looking up the rest from reference TRBV7-2 and TRBJ2-5 gives the full variable domain: GAGVSQSPSNKVTEKGKDVELRCDPISGHTALYWYRQSLGQGLEFLIYFQGNSAPDKSGLPSDRFSAERTGGSVSTLTIQRTQQEDSAVYLCANSLTSGPSETQYFGPGTRLLVL.